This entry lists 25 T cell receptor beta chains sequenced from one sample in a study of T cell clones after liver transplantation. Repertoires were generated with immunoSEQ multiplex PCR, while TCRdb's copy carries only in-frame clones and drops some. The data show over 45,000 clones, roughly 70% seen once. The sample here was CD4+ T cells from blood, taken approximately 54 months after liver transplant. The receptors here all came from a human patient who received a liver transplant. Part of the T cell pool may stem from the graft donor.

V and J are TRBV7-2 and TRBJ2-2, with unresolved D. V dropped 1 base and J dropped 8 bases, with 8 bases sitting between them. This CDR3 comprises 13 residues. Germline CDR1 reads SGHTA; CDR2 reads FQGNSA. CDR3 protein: CASSLGGSGELFF. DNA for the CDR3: TGTGCCAGCAGCTTAGGAGGTTCAGGGGAGCTGTTTTTT.

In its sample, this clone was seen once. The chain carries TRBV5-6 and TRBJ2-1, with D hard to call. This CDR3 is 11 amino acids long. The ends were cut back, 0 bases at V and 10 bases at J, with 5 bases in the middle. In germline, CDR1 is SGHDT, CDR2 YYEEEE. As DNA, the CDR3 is TGTGCCAGCAGCTTGGTCAGGGAGCAGTTCTTC. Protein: CASSLVREQFF.

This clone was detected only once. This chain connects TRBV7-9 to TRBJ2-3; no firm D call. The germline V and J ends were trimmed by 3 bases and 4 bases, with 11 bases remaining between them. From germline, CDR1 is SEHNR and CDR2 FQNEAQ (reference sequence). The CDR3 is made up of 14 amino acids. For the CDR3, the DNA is TGTGCCAGCAGCTTTAACCAGGCGGCAGATACGCAGTATTTT. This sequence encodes CASSFNQAADTQYF.

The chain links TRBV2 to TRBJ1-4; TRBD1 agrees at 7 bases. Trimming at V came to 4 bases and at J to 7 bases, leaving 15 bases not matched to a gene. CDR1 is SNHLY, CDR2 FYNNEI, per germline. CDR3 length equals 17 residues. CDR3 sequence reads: CASSVPSRQGMSEKLFF. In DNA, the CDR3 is TGTGCCAGCAGTGTCCCCTCCCGACAGGGTATGAGTGAAAAACTGTTTTTT.

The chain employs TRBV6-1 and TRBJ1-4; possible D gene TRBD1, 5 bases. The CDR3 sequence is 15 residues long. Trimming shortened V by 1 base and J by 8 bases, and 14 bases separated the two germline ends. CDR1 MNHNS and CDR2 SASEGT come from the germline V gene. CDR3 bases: TGTGCCAGCAGTGAAGTAGGCGCAGGGAGGGAAAAACTGTTTTTT. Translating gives CASSEVGAGREKLFF.

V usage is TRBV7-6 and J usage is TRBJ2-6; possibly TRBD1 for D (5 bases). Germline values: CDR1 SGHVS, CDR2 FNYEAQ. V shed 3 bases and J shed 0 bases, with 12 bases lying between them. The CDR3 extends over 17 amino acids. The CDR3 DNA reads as TGTGCCAGCAGCTTCGGCCAGGGAAACTCTGGGGCCAACGTCCTGACTTTC. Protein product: CASSFGQGNSGANVLTF.

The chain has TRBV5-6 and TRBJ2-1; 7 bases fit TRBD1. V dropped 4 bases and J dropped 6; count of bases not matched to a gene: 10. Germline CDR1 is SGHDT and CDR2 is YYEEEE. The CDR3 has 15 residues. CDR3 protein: CASSSRGFGRNEQFF. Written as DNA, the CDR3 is TGTGCCAGCAGCAGCAGGGGGTTCGGACGCAATGAGCAGTTCTTC.

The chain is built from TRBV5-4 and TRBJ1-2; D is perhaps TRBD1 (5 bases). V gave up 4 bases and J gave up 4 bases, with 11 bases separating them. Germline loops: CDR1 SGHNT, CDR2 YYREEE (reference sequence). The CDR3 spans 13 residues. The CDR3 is CASSLGGTYGYTF. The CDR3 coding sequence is TGTGCCAGCAGCCTTGGTGGGACCTATGGCTACACCTTC.

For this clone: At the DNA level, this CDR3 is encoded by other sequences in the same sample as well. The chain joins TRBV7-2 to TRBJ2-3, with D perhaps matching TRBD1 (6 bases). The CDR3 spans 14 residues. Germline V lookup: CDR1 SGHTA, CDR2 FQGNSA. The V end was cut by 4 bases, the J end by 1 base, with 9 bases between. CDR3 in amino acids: CASSSRTGTDTQYF. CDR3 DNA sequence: TGTGCCAGCAGCTCCAGGACAGGCACAGATACGCAGTATTTT.

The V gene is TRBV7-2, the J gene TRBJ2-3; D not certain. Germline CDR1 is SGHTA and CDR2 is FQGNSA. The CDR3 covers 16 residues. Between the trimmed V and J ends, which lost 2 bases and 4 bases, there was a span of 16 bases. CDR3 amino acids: CASSLLSPSGADTQYF. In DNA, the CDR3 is TGTGCCAGCAGCTTACTATCCCCCAGTGGGGCAGATACGCAGTATTTT.

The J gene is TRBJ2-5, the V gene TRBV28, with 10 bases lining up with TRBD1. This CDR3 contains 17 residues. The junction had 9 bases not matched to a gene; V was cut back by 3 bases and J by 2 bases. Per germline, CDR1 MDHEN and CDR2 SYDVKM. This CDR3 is CASSLSPGQGTQETQYF. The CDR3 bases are TGTGCCAGCAGTTTGAGTCCGGGACAGGGGACTCAAGAGACCCAGTACTTC.

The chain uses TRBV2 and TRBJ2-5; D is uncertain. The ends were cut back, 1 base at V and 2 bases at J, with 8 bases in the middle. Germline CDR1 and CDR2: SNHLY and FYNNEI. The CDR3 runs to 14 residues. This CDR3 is CASSEEAGQETQYF. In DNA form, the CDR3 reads TGTGCCAGCAGTGAAGAGGCAGGACAAGAGACCCAGTACTTC.

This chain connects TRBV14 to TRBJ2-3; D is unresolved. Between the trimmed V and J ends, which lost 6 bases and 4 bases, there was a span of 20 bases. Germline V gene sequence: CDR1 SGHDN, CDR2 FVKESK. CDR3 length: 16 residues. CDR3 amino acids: CASSRLSPTPADTQYF. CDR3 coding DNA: TGTGCCAGCAGTCGACTCTCGCCTACTCCGGCAGATACGCAGTATTTT.

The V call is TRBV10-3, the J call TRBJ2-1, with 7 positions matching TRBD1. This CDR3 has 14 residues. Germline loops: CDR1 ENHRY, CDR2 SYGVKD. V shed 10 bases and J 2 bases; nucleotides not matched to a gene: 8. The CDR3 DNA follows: TGTGCCACCAGCCGGGACAGCCCCTACAATGAGCAGTTCTTC. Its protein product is CATSRDSPYNEQFF.

The CDR3 protein is CASSPTWDRGVGELFF. The CDR3 DNA is TGCGCCAGCAGCCCAACTTGGGACAGGGGTGTCGGGGAGCTGTTTTTT. The J gene is TRBJ2-2, the V gene TRBV5-1; 10 bases agree with TRBD1. The junction had 10 bases not matched to a gene; V was cut back by 4 bases and J by 7 bases. Per germline, CDR1 SGHRS and CDR2 YFSETQ. The CDR3 is made up of 16 amino acids.

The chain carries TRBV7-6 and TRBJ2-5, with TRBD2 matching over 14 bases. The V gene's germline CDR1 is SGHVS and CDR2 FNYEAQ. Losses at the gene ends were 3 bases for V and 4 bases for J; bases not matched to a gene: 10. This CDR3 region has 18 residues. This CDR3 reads CASSLRRAGTSGGETQYF. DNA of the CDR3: TGTGCCAGCAGCTTGAGGCGGGCGGGGACTAGCGGGGGAGAGACCCAGTACTTC.

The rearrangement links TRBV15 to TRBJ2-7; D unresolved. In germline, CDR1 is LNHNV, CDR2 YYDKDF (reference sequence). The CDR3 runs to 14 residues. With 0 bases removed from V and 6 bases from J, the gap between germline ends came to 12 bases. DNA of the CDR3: TGTGCCACCAGCAGAGATTGGGCGGCAATCGAGCAGTACTTC. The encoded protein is CATSRDWAAIEQYF.

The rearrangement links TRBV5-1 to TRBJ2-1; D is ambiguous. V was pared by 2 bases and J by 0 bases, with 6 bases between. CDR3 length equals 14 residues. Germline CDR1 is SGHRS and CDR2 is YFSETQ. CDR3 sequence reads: CASSLLSSYNEQFF. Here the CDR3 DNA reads TGCGCCAGCAGCTTATTAAGCTCCTACAATGAGCAGTTCTTC.

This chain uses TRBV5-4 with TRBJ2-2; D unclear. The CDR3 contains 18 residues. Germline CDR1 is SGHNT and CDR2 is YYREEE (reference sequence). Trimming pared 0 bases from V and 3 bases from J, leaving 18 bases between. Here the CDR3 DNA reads TGTGCCAGCAGCTTGGGTTTCCTTCGGACCCCGTACACCGGGGAGCTGTTTTTT. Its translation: CASSLGFLRTPYTGELFF.

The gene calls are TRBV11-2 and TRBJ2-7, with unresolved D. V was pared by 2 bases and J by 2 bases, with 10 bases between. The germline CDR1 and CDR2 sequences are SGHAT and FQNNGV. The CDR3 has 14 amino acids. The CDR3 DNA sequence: TGTGCCAGCAGCTTATACGGGCCGGCCTACGAGCAGTACTTC. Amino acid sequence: CASSLYGPAYEQYF.

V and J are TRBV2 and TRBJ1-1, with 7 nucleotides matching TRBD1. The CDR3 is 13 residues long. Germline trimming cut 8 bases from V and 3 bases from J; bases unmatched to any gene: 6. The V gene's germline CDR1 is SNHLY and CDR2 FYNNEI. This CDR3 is CASGRQGHTEAFF. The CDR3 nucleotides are TGTGCCAGCGGCCGACAGGGCCACACTGAAGCTTTCTTT. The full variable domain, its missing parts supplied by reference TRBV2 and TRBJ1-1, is EPEVTQTPSHQVTQMGQEVILRCVPISNHLYFYWYRQILGQKVEFLVSFYNNEISEKSEIFDDQFSVERPDGSNFTLKIRSTKLEDSAMYFCASGRQGHTEAFFGQGTRLTVV.

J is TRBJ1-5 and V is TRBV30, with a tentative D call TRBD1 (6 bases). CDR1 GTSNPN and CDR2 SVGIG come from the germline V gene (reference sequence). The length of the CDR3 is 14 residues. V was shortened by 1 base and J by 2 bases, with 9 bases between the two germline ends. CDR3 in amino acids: CAWSEGGGNQPQHF. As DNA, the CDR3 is TGTGCCTGGAGTGAGGGGGGGGGCAATCAGCCCCAGCATTTT.

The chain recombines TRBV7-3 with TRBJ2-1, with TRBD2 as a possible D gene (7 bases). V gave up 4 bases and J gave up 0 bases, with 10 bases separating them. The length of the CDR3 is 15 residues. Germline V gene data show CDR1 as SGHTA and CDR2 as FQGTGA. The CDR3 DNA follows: TGTGCCAGCAGCTCGGGGGGCAGCTCCTACAATGAGCAGTTCTTC. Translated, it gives CASSSGGSSYNEQFF.

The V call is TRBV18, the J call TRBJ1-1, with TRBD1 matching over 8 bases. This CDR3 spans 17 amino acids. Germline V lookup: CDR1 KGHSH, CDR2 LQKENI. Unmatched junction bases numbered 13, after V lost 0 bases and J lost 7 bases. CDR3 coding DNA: TGTGCCAGCTCACCACCGAGCACAGGGGGTGCCCATGTTGAAGCTTTCTTT. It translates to CASSPPSTGGAHVEAFF.

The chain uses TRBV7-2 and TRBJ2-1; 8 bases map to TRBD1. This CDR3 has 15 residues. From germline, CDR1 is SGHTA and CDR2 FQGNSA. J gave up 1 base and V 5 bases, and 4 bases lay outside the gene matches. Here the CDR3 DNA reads TGTGCCAGCAGCCCTAACAGGGGGTCCTACAATGAGCAGTTCTTC. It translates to CASSPNRGSYNEQFF.